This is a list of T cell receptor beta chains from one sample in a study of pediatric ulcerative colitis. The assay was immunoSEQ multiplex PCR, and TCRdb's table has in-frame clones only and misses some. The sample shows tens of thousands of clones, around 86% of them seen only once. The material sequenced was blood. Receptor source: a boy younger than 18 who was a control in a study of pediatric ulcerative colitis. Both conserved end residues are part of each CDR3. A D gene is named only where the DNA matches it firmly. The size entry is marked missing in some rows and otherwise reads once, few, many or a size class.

cdr3_aa: CASWTASSNQPQHF
cdr3_nt: TGTGCCAGTTGGACAGCAAGTAGCAATCAGCCCCAGCATTTT
clone_size: .
d_call: .
v_call: TRBV6-6
j_call: TRBJ1-5

cdr3_aa: CASSQDLQVSSRYHEQFF
cdr3_nt: TGCGCCAGCAGCCAAGATCTTCAGGTGTCTAGCAGGTATCATGAGCAGTTCTTC
clone_size: .
d_call: .
v_call: TRBV4-1
j_call: TRBJ2-1

cdr3_aa: CASSFWGRVTDTQYF
cdr3_nt: TGTGCCAGCTCCTTTTGGGGCAGGGTGACAGATACGCAGTATTTT
clone_size: once
d_call: .
v_call: TRBV7-6
j_call: TRBJ2-3

cdr3_aa: CASSISGTPRSTDTQYF
cdr3_nt: TGTGCCAGTAGTATATCAGGGACCCCCCGGAGCACAGATACGCAGTATTTT
clone_size: .
d_call: .
v_call: TRBV19
j_call: TRBJ2-3

cdr3_aa: CASSRLTGGGEKLFF
cdr3_nt: TGTGCCAGCAGCCGACTAACAGGGGGGGGTGAAAAACTGTTTTTT
clone_size: .
d_call: TRBD1
v_call: TRBV7-8
j_call: TRBJ1-4

cdr3_aa: CASSLYRGETQYF
cdr3_nt: TGTGCCAGCAGCTTATACAGGGGAGAGACCCAGTACTTC
clone_size: .
d_call: TRBD1
v_call: TRBV11-2
j_call: TRBJ2-5

cdr3_aa: CASSDNRALPPNYGYTF
cdr3_nt: TGTGCCAGCAGCGATAACAGGGCCCTCCCCCCTAACTATGGCTACACCTTC
clone_size: .
d_call: .
v_call: TRBV25-1
j_call: TRBJ1-2

cdr3_aa: CASSLMGSGYEQYF
cdr3_nt: TGTGCCAGCAGCTTAATGGGTTCGGGGTACGAGCAGTACTTC
clone_size: .
d_call: .
v_call: TRBV11-2
j_call: TRBJ2-7

cdr3_aa: CATSARGLVQQYF
cdr3_nt: TGTGCCACCAGTGCAAGGGGTTTAGTACAGCAGTACTTC
clone_size: .
d_call: .
v_call: TRBV2
j_call: TRBJ2-7

cdr3_aa: CASSSIGNSGNTIYF
cdr3_nt: TGTGCCAGCAGCTCGATAGGGAACTCTGGAAACACCATATATTTT
clone_size: .
d_call: .
v_call: TRBV7-8
j_call: TRBJ1-3

cdr3_aa: CASSIWTGLTTNEKLFF
cdr3_nt: TGTGCCAGCAGCATATGGACAGGTCTAACAACTAATGAAAAACTGTTTTTT
clone_size: .
d_call: TRBD1
v_call: TRBV11-2
j_call: TRBJ1-4

cdr3_aa: CASSGMGGGYEKLFF
cdr3_nt: TGTGCCAGCAGCGGAATGGGGGGCGGGTATGAAAAACTGTTTTTT
clone_size: .
d_call: .
v_call: TRBV7-2
j_call: TRBJ1-4

cdr3_aa: CASSQDGAGAPSYEQYF
cdr3_nt: TGCGCCAGCAGCCAAGACGGGGCGGGGGCGCCTTCCTACGAGCAGTACTTC
clone_size: .
d_call: .
v_call: TRBV4-3
j_call: TRBJ2-7

cdr3_aa: CASSRTVNTEAFF
cdr3_nt: TGTGCCAGCAGCAGAACAGTGAACACTGAAGCTTTCTTT
clone_size: .
d_call: .
v_call: TRBV7-2
j_call: TRBJ1-1

cdr3_aa: CASRAGTSVSYEQYF
cdr3_nt: TGTGCCAGCAGGGCAGGGACTAGCGTTTCCTACGAGCAGTACTTC
clone_size: .
d_call: TRBD2
v_call: TRBV2
j_call: TRBJ2-7

cdr3_aa: CASSSSVFSSVDEQYF
cdr3_nt: .
clone_size: .
d_call: .
v_call: TRBV6-6
j_call: TRBJ2-7

cdr3_aa: CASSPPSGRRDTQYF
cdr3_nt: TGTGCCAGCAGCCCCCCTAGCGGGAGGAGGGATACGCAGTATTTT
clone_size: .
d_call: TRBD2
v_call: TRBV7-9
j_call: TRBJ2-3

cdr3_aa: CASSLGVNQPQHF
cdr3_nt: TGTGCCAGCAGCTTAGGCGTAAATCAGCCCCAGCATTTT
clone_size: .
d_call: .
v_call: TRBV11-2
j_call: TRBJ1-5

cdr3_aa: CASSSGGEQYF
cdr3_nt: TGTGCCAGCAGCTCCGGCGGAGAGCAGTACTTC
clone_size: .
d_call: .
v_call: TRBV7-9
j_call: TRBJ2-7

cdr3_aa: CAWSEGLPGNTIYF
cdr3_nt: TGTGCCTGGAGTGAGGGTCTACCGGGAAACACCATATATTTT
clone_size: .
d_call: .
v_call: TRBV30
j_call: TRBJ1-3

cdr3_aa: CASSERTGHTDTQYF
cdr3_nt: TGTGCCAGCAGTGAGCGGACAGGGCACACAGATACGCAGTATTTT
clone_size: few
d_call: TRBD1
v_call: TRBV6-4
j_call: TRBJ2-3

cdr3_aa: CASSPSGLDEKLFF
cdr3_nt: TGTGCCAGCAGCCCATCGGGGTTGGATGAAAAACTGTTTTTT
clone_size: .
d_call: .
v_call: TRBV7-8
j_call: TRBJ1-4

cdr3_aa: CASSTREYNEQFF
cdr3_nt: TGTGCCAGCTCCACAAGGGAGTACAATGAGCAGTTCTTC
clone_size: .
d_call: .
v_call: TRBV25-1
j_call: TRBJ2-1

cdr3_aa: CASSESRETQYF
cdr3_nt: TGTGCCAGCAGTGAAAGCCGAGAGACCCAGTACTTC
clone_size: .
d_call: .
v_call: TRBV2
j_call: TRBJ2-5

cdr3_aa: CASSEVQGASTEAFF
cdr3_nt: TGTGCCAGCAGTGAAGTGCAGGGGGCCAGTACTGAAGCTTTCTTT
clone_size: medium-sized
d_call: TRBD1
v_call: TRBV6-1
j_call: TRBJ1-1

cdr3_aa: CASSQEPGRVWEKNYGYTF
cdr3_nt: TGTGCCAGCTCACAGGAGCCAGGGAGAGTTTGGGAGAAAAACTATGGCTACACCTTC
clone_size: .
d_call: .
v_call: TRBV18
j_call: TRBJ1-2

cdr3_aa: CASSIGRTNTEAFF
cdr3_nt: TGTGCCAGCTCTATTGGACGAACGAACACTGAAGCTTTCTTT
clone_size: .
d_call: .
v_call: TRBV18
j_call: TRBJ1-1

cdr3_aa: CASSHGSRAGVTQETQYF
cdr3_nt: TGTGCCAGCAGTCATGGGTCACGAGCAGGGGTCACCCAAGAGACCCAGTACTTC
clone_size: .
d_call: .
v_call: TRBV7-8
j_call: TRBJ2-5

cdr3_aa: CASSLSFRRINEKLFF
cdr3_nt: TGTGCCAGCAGCTTGTCATTTAGGCGGATTAATGAAAAACTGTTTTTT
clone_size: .
d_call: .
v_call: TRBV5-8
j_call: TRBJ1-4

cdr3_aa: CASSLRGLAGGADTQYF
cdr3_nt: TGTGCCAGCAGCTTAAGGGGACTAGCGGGAGGGGCAGATACGCAGTATTTT
clone_size: .
d_call: TRBD2
v_call: TRBV7-8
j_call: TRBJ2-3

cdr3_aa: CASSLDGQGSGTDTQYF
cdr3_nt: TGTGCCAGCAGCTTAGACGGACAGGGGAGTGGCACAGATACGCAGTATTTT
clone_size: .
d_call: TRBD1
v_call: TRBV11-3
j_call: TRBJ2-3

cdr3_aa: CASIGPGQGAYEQYF
cdr3_nt: TGTGCCAGTATCGGACCGGGACAGGGGGCTTACGAGCAGTACTTC
clone_size: .
d_call: TRBD1
v_call: TRBV19
j_call: TRBJ2-7

cdr3_aa: CASSDGVAGGSNEQFF
cdr3_nt: TGTGCCAGCAGTGACGGGGTAGCGGGAGGGAGCAATGAGCAGTTCTTC
clone_size: once
d_call: TRBD2
v_call: TRBV2
j_call: TRBJ2-1

cdr3_aa: CASSLGRLAVTNTEAFF
cdr3_nt: TGTGCCAGCAGCTTAGGCAGGTTAGCTGTAACGAACACTGAAGCTTTCTTT
clone_size: .
d_call: .
v_call: TRBV7-8
j_call: TRBJ1-1

cdr3_aa: CATSRVDTQNQPQHF
cdr3_nt: TGTGCCACCAGCAGAGTGGACACACAAAATCAGCCCCAGCATTTT
clone_size: .
d_call: .
v_call: TRBV15
j_call: TRBJ1-5

cdr3_aa: CASSELTGGPTDTQYF
cdr3_nt: TGTGCCAGCAGTGAACTAACGGGGGGGCCGACAGATACGCAGTATTTT
clone_size: .
d_call: TRBD2
v_call: TRBV6-1
j_call: TRBJ2-3

cdr3_aa: CASSHHRDRGRNEKLFF
cdr3_nt: TGCGCCAGCAGCCACCACCGGGACAGGGGGCGAAATGAAAAACTGTTTTTT
clone_size: .
d_call: TRBD1
v_call: TRBV4-3
j_call: TRBJ1-4

cdr3_aa: CASGKGLGDGYTF
cdr3_nt: TGTGCCAGCGGTAAGGGGTTAGGCGATGGCTACACCTTC
clone_size: .
d_call: .
v_call: TRBV6-5
j_call: TRBJ1-2

cdr3_aa: CAIRGSGSSFVEQYF
cdr3_nt: TGTGCCATCAGGGGTAGCGGGAGCTCTTTTGTCGAGCAGTACTTC
clone_size: .
d_call: TRBD2
v_call: TRBV10-3
j_call: TRBJ2-7

cdr3_aa: CASSGGRDNYGYTF
cdr3_nt: TGTGCCAGCAGCGGTGGGAGGGATAACTATGGCTACACCTTC
clone_size: .
d_call: .
v_call: TRBV9
j_call: TRBJ1-2

cdr3_aa: CASSPDRDYGYTF
cdr3_nt: TGCGCCAGCAGCCCCGACAGGGACTATGGCTACACCTTC
clone_size: .
d_call: TRBD1
v_call: TRBV5-1
j_call: TRBJ1-2

cdr3_aa: CASSPRRALSYEQYF
cdr3_nt: TGTGCCAGCAGCCCCCGTCGGGCCCTCTCCTACGAGCAGTACTTC
clone_size: .
d_call: .
v_call: TRBV11-2
j_call: TRBJ2-7

cdr3_aa: CASSSDYKGSTDTQYF
cdr3_nt: TGTGCCAGCAGCTCGGACTATAAGGGCAGCACAGATACGCAGTATTTT
clone_size: .
d_call: .
v_call: TRBV7-9
j_call: TRBJ2-3

cdr3_aa: CASSFTGNSNQPQHF
cdr3_nt: TGTGCCAGCAGCTTTACAGGAAATAGCAATCAGCCCCAGCATTTT
clone_size: .
d_call: .
v_call: TRBV27
j_call: TRBJ1-5

cdr3_aa: CASSYSDRAYEQYF
cdr3_nt: TGTGCCAGCAGTTACTCGGACAGGGCCTACGAGCAGTACTTC
clone_size: .
d_call: TRBD1
v_call: TRBV6-5
j_call: TRBJ2-7

cdr3_aa: CASTYSGLNTGELFF
cdr3_nt: TGTGCCAGCACCTACAGTGGACTCAACACCGGGGAGCTGTTTTTT
clone_size: .
d_call: .
v_call: TRBV6-1
j_call: TRBJ2-2

cdr3_aa: CASSDSRSAGAGDEQFF
cdr3_nt: TGTGCCAGCAGTGATAGTCGGTCGGCTGGGGCAGGGGATGAGCAGTTCTTC
clone_size: .
d_call: .
v_call: TRBV25-1
j_call: TRBJ2-1

cdr3_aa: CASSSNRLAYEQYF
cdr3_nt: TGTGCCAGCAGTTCAAACAGGTTGGCCTACGAGCAGTACTTC
clone_size: .
d_call: .
v_call: TRBV6-5
j_call: TRBJ2-7